Listed here are 26 T cell receptor beta chains from one sample, sequenced in a study of cytomegalovirus exposure and HLA in healthy donors. Use of 60 Vbeta and 13 Jbeta primers characterized the PCR. Profiled with immunoSEQ multiplex PCR; TCRdb holds only in-frame clones, not every one. Seen here are about 93,000 clones, 82% observed once, and the top ten hold about 4%. Input material: PBMCs. These receptors were collected from a man aged 50-60 years in good health and CMV-seronegative.

This chain uses TRBV9 with TRBJ2-2; 12 bases map to TRBD1. J lost 2 bases, V lost 0 bases, and 11 bases had no gene match. This CDR3 region has 20 residues. Germline V gives CDR1 SGDLS, CDR2 YYNGEE. The CDR3 protein is CASSVVLHGTGGINTGELFF. As DNA, the CDR3 is TGTGCCAGCAGCGTAGTTCTCCACGGGACAGGGGGCATAAACACCGGGGAGCTGTTTTTT.

V usage is TRBV6-1 and J usage is TRBJ2-1, with 12 bases that match TRBD2. J lost 13 bases, V lost 6 bases, and 4 bases had no gene match. The germline CDR1 and CDR2 sequences are MNHNS and SASEGT. The CDR3 runs 12 residues. For the CDR3, the DNA is TGTGCCAGCAGGACTAGCGGGAGATCACAGTTCTTC. This translates into CASRTSGRSQFF.

The J gene is TRBJ2-2, the V gene TRBV5-1; 8 positions agree with TRBD1. Germline CDR1 is SGHRS and CDR2 is YFSETQ. The ends lost 0 bases at V and 7 bases at J; junction bases unmatched: 5. This CDR3 has 15 amino acids. In DNA, the CDR3 is TGCGCCAGCAGCTTGGTCTCAGGGGGCGGCGGGGAGCTGTTTTTT. This codes for CASSLVSGGGGELFF.

The genes are TRBV5-5 and TRBJ2-3, with 13 bases matching TRBD2. J was trimmed by 3 bases and V by 4 bases; bases with no gene match: 8. CDR3 length: 17 residues. Germline loops: CDR1 SGHKS, CDR2 YYEKEE (reference sequence). The CDR3 DNA follows: TGTGCCAGCAGCCTCCCGGGACTAGCGGGGTTAACAGATACGCAGTATTTT. Its protein product is CASSLPGLAGLTDTQYF.

The V gene is TRBV7-2, the J gene TRBJ2-7, with D possibly being TRBD1 (6 bases). The length of the CDR3 is 14 residues. CDR1 is SGHTA and CDR2 is FQGNSA in the germline V gene. Trimming removed 5 bases at V and 0 bases at J, with 11 bases between. In DNA form, the CDR3 reads TGTGCCAGCAGCATTGGACAGAGCTCCTACGAGCAGTACTTC. Amino acid sequence: CASSIGQSSYEQYF.

Comment on this clone: One end of the junction is discordant with germline, which a read error may explain. This chain uses TRBV7-9 with TRBJ2-1; TRBD2 aligns across 7 bases. Germline CDR1 and CDR2: SEHNR and FQNEAQ (reference sequence). This CDR3 is built from 11 residues. The CDR3 sequence: CSSSLVGGAFF. Here the CDR3 DNA reads TGTTCCAGCAGCTTAGTGGGAGGGGCGTTCTTC.

The chain links TRBV7-9 to TRBJ2-2; 7 nucleotides line up with TRBD2. CDR1 and CDR2 (germline): SEHNR, FQNEAQ (reference sequence). Trimming cost V 7 bases and J 5 bases; bases outside gene matches: 13. This CDR3 is 16 amino acids long. The CDR3 DNA reads as TGTGCCAGCACCAAAGTCGAGGGAGGGTGGACCGGGGAGCTGTTTTTT. This encodes CASTKVEGGWTGELFF. The full variable domain, rest sourced from reference TRBV7-9 and TRBJ2-2, is DTGVSQNPRHKITKRGQNVTFRCDPISEHNRLYWYRQTLGQGPEFLTYFQNEAQLEKSRLLSDRFSAERPKGSFSTLEIQRTEQGDSAMYLCASTKVEGGWTGELFFGEGSRLTVL.

The chain combines TRBV11-3 with TRBJ1-1; D remains unclear. V was clipped by 5 bases and J by 5 bases, with 12 bases between them. The CDR3 length is 13 residues. Germline-derived CDR1 and CDR2 are SGHNT and YENEEA. CDR3 residues: CASSRGGRTEAFF. For the CDR3, the DNA is TGTGCCAGCAGCCGCGGAGGGAGGACTGAAGCTTTCTTT.

The chain joins TRBV6-6 to TRBJ2-2; D remains unclear. The germline CDR1 and CDR2 sequences are MNHNY and SVGAGI (reference sequence). V lost 0 bases, J lost 7 bases, and 9 bases lay in between. The CDR3 totals 14 residues. CDR3 DNA: TGTGCCAGCAGTTACTCGAATTACAACGGGGAGCTGTTTTTT. This sequence encodes CASSYSNYNGELFF.

The chain links TRBV28 to TRBJ2-1, with 11 nucleotides matching TRBD2. V lost 6 bases and J lost 8; bases outside the gene matches: 3. This CDR3 is built from 13 residues. CDR1 is MDHEN, CDR2 SYDVKM, per germline. In DNA form, the CDR3 reads TGTGCCAGCAGGGTAGCGGGAGGGCATGAGCAGTTCTTC. Translating gives CASRVAGGHEQFF.

J is TRBJ2-3 and V is TRBV13, with TRBD1 as a possible D gene (6 bases). This CDR3 comprises 16 residues. V shed 5 bases and J shed 2 bases, with 17 bases lying between them. CDR1 is PRHDT and CDR2 is FYEKMQ in the germline V gene (reference sequence). This chain's CDR3 is CASSASDRDITDTQYF. CDR3 DNA: TGTGCCAGCAGCGCATCCGACCGGGACATCACAGATACGCAGTATTTT. Drawing the rest from reference TRBV13 and TRBJ2-3, the complete variable domain is AAGVIQSPRHLIKEKRETATLKCYPIPRHDTVYWYQQGPGQDPQFLISFYEKMQSDKGSIPDRFSAQQFSDYHSELNMSSLELGDSALYFCASSASDRDITDTQYFGPGTRLTVL.

V is TRBV6-1 and J is TRBJ1-1; 12 bases agree with TRBD1. In germline, CDR1 is MNHNS, CDR2 SASEGT. The CDR3 covers 18 residues. The V and J ends lost 2 bases and 1 base, in that order; junction bases with no gene match: 8. CDR3 sequence reads: CASSERLGQGAGNTEAFF. CDR3 DNA: TGTGCCAGCAGTGAACGTCTGGGACAGGGGGCAGGGAACACTGAAGCTTTCTTT.

The gene calls are TRBV7-2 and TRBJ2-4; D might be TRBD1 (5 bases). The CDR3 runs 16 residues. Trimming shortened V by 0 bases and J by 3 bases, and 12 bases separated the two germline ends. Germline assignment: CDR1 SGHTA and CDR2 FQGNSA. For the CDR3, the DNA is TGTGCCAGCAGCTTAGCGAGCCAGGGAATCAAAAACATTCAGTACTTC. It translates to CASSLASQGIKNIQYF.

On this clone itself: Germline and junction disagree at one end, which may indicate a read error. This chain connects TRBV7-9 to TRBJ2-7, with a weak D call TRBD1 (6 bases). The CDR3 is made up of 12 amino acids. From germline, CDR1 is SEHNR and CDR2 FQNEAQ (reference sequence). In nucleotides, the CDR3 is TGTTCCAGCAGCCGACAGGTTTACGAGCAGTACTTC. Its protein is CSSSRQVYEQYF.

The genes are TRBV6-5 and TRBJ2-1; TRBD2 is a possible D gene (5 bases). CDR3 length: 14 residues. Germline V lookup: CDR1 MNHEY, CDR2 SVGAGI. V gave up 5 bases and J gave up 7 bases, with 15 bases separating them. This CDR3 reads CASSTLTGGNEQFF. The CDR3 nucleotides are TGTGCCAGCAGTACGCTAACTGGAGGAAATGAGCAGTTCTTC.

CDR3 nucleotide sequence: TGTGCCAGCAAGAACAGGGGGCACTATGGCTACACCTTC. Residues: CASKNRGHYGYTF. V usage is TRBV27 and J usage is TRBJ1-2; 9 nucleotides line up with TRBD1. The CDR3 contains 13 residues. The germline V gene has CDR1 MNHEY and CDR2 SMNVEV (reference sequence). Germline trimming cut 7 bases from V and 3 bases from J; bases unmatched to any gene: 3.

The V call is TRBV5-8, the J call TRBJ2-4; possible D gene TRBD1, 7 bases. The V and J ends lost 4 bases and 0 bases respectively, with 26 bases between them. Germline values: CDR1 SGHTS, CDR2 YDEGEE. There are 20 residues in the CDR3. CDR3 sequence (DNA): TGTGCCAGCAGCCGGGACAGCTCAGGAGGGAGTACACTAGCCAAAAACATTCAGTACTTC. Translating gives CASSRDSSGGSTLAKNIQYF.

This chain connects TRBV5-4 to TRBJ2-4; D perhaps matches TRBD1 (5 bases). Per germline, CDR1 SGHNT and CDR2 YYREEE (reference sequence). This CDR3 has 14 residues. V gave up 0 bases and J gave up 5 bases, with 9 bases separating them. CDR3 residues: CASSLAGRENIQYF. For the CDR3, the DNA is TGTGCCAGCAGCTTGGCAGGGCGAGAAAACATTCAGTACTTC.

The V gene is TRBV14, the J gene TRBJ2-5, with a possible D match to TRBD1 (5 bases). V shed 0 bases and J shed 5 bases, with 13 bases lying between them. Germline V lookup: CDR1 SGHDN, CDR2 FVKESK. The CDR3 loop spans 15 amino acids. This chain's CDR3 is CASSQEHSRGETQYF. In DNA, the CDR3 is TGTGCCAGCAGCCAAGAGCATAGTAGGGGTGAGACCCAGTACTTC. The full variable domain, with the rest looked up from reference TRBV14 and TRBJ2-5, is EAGVTQFPSHSVIEKGQTVTLRCDPISGHDNLYWYRRVMGKEIKFLLHFVKESKQDESGMPNNRFLAERTGGTYSTLKVQPAELEDSGVYFCASSQEHSRGETQYFGPGTRLLVL.

Concerning this clone itself: One end of the junction does not line up with germline, which may come from a read error. The rearrangement uses TRBV7-9 and TRBJ2-2, with a weak D call TRBD2 (6 bases). The CDR3 length is 16 residues. The germline CDR1 and CDR2 sequences are SEHNR and FQNEAQ (reference sequence). The CDR3 spells CSSSLALSGNTGELFF. The DNA for the CDR3 is TGTTCCAGCAGCTTAGCGCTTAGCGGGAACACCGGGGAGCTGTTTTTT.

V usage is TRBV9 and J usage is TRBJ1-2; 7 bases are a match to TRBD1. Germline V gene data show CDR1 as SGDLS and CDR2 as YYNGEE. The CDR3 spans 13 residues. Trimming removed 3 bases from V and 8 bases from J; junction bases left unmatched: 7. This chain's CDR3 is CASSGTGEHGYTF. CDR3 bases: TGTGCCAGCAGCGGAACAGGGGAACACGGCTACACCTTC.

The genes are TRBV5-1 and TRBJ2-1; 14 bases are shared with TRBD2. The CDR3 covers 16 residues. Germline V gives CDR1 SGHRS, CDR2 YFSETQ. V shed 4 bases and J 6 bases; nucleotides not matched to a gene: 6. This CDR3 reads CASSLGGLAGGNEQFF. The CDR3 DNA reads TGCGCCAGCAGCCTTGGAGGACTAGCGGGGGGCAATGAGCAGTTCTTC.

This clone was seen just once. CDR3 sequence: CASTAREGDTQYF. The CDR3 nucleotides read TGTGCCAGCACTGCGCGGGAGGGGGATACGCAGTATTTT. The chain has TRBV27 and TRBJ2-3; 9 bases fit TRBD2. There are 13 residues in the CDR3. Germline CDR1 reads MNHEY; CDR2 reads SMNVEV (reference sequence). V shed 7 bases, J shed 6 bases, and the junction held 5 bases outside the gene matches.

This clone was observed once. J is TRBJ1-2 and V is TRBV5-6; D is perhaps TRBD1 (5 bases). CDR3 length equals 11 residues. Germline CDR1 is SGHDT and CDR2 is YYEEEE. V lost 0 bases, J lost 11 bases, and 8 bases lay in between. CDR3 in DNA: TGTGCCAGCAGCTTGGGTGGGGCGTACACCTTC. The encoded protein is CASSLGGAYTF.

The genes are TRBV7-2 and TRBJ2-7, with TRBD1 as a possible D gene (6 bases). The CDR3 is made up of 15 amino acids. Germline CDR1 and CDR2: SGHTA and FQGNSA. V was pared by 0 bases and J by 5 bases, with 14 bases between. The CDR3 protein is CASSLAGTRRHEQYF. In nucleotides, the CDR3 is TGTGCCAGCAGCTTAGCCGGGACAAGGAGGCACGAGCAGTACTTC.

V gene TRBV6-1 combines with J gene TRBJ1-1, with D unresolved. CDR3 length equals 14 residues. The V end lost 4 bases, the J end lost 1 base, and 10 bases lay between the germline ends. Germline V gives CDR1 MNHNS, CDR2 SASEGT. The DNA of the CDR3 is TGTGCCAGCAGTGGGATGGGCAGGAACACTGAAGCTTTCTTT. Translated: CASSGMGRNTEAFF.